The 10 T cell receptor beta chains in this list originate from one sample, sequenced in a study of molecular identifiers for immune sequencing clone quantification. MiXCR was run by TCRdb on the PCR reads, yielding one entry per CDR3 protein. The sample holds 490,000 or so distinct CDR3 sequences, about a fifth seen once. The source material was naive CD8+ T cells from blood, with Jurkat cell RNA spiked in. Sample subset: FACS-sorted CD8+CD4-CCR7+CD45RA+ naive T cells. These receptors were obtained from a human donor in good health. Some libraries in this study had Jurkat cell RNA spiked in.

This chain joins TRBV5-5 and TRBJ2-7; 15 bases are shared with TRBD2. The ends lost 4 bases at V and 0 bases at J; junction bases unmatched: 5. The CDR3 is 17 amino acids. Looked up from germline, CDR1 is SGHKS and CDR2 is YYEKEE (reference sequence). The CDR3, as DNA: TGTGCCAGCAGCCGGGGACTAGCGGGGGGTTACTCCTACGAGCAGTACTTC. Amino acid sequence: CASSRGLAGGYSYEQYF.

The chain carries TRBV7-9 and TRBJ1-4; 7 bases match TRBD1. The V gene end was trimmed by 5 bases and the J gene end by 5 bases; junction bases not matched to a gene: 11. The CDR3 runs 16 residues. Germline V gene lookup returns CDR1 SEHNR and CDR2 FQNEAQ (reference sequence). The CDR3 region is CASSPPMDRLNEKLFF. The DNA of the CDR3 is TGTGCCAGCAGCCCGCCAATGGACAGGTTAAATGAAAAACTGTTTTTT.

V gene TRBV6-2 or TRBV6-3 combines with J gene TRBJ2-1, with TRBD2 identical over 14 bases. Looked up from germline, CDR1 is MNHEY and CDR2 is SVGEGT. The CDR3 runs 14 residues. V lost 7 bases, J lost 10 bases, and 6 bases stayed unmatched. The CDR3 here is CASTPGLAGAEQFF. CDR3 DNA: TGTGCCAGCACCCCGGGACTAGCGGGGGCAGAGCAGTTCTTC.

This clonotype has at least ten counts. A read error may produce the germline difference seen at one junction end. The CDR3 DNA sequence: TGTGCCAGCAGCAAACTTCCCGTTTTT. It codes for CASSKLPVF. The chain has TRBV7-8 and TRBJ1-4; D unclear. The CDR3 has 9 amino acids. Germline V CDR1 and CDR2: SGHVS, FQNEAQ.

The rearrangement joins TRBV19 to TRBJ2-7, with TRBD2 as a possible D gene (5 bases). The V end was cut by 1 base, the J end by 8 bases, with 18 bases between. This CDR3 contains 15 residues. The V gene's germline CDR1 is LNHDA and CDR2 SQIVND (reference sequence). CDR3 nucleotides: TGTGCCAGTAGTATAGGTGAGCGGAGCCCATTGCAGCAGTACTTC. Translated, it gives CASSIGERSPLQQYF.

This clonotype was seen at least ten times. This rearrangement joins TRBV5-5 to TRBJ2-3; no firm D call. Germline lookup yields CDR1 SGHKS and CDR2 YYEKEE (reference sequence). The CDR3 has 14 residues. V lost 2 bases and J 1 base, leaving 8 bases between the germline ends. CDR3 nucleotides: TGTGCCAGCAGCTTCTCCGCGGGCACAGATACGCAGTATTTT. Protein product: CASSFSAGTDTQYF.

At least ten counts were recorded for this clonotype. The CDR3 spells CASSPRLAGPQETQYF. Here the CDR3 DNA reads TGTGCCAGCAGCCCCAGACTAGCGGGGCCCCAAGAGACCCAGTACTTC. The rearrangement uses TRBV7-9 and TRBJ2-5, with 11 nucleotides matching TRBD2. Germline values: CDR1 SEHNR, CDR2 FQNEAQ (reference sequence). The trim removed 5 bases at V and 1 base at J, leaving 6 bases unmatched. The CDR3 loop spans 16 amino acids.

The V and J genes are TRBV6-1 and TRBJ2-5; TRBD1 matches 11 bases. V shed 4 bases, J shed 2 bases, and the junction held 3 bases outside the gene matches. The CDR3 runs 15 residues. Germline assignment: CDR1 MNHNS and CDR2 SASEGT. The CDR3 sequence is CASSARDRGQETQYF. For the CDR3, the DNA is TGTGCCAGCAGTGCTCGGGACAGGGGGCAAGAGACCCAGTACTTC.

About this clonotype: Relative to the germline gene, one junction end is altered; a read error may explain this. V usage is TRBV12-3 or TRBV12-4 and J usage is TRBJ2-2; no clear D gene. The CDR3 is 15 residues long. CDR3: CAGSFFQSNTGELFF. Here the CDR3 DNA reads TGTGCCGGCAGTTTTTTTCAGTCGAACACCGGGGAGCTGTTTTTT.

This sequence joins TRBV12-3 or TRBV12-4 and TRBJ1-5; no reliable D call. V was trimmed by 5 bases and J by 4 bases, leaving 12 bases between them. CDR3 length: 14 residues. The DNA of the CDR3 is TGTGCCAGCAGTCCATGGGGATTGAATCAGCCCCAGCATTTT. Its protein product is CASSPWGLNQPQHF.